These 17 T cell receptor beta chains share one sample of origin, sequenced in a study of blood T cell repertoires in COVID-19. The data were produced by immunoSEQ multiplex PCR, yet TCRdb's version contains in-frame clones alone and is incomplete. The sample includes under 200,000 clones, around four fifths seen only once; the top ten take roughly 4%. The source material was PBMCs or T cells enriched from blood (not recorded which). The receptors originated from a woman between 45 and 60 years old in a cohort exposed to, infected with or recovered from COVID-19 (not recorded which).

This chain uses TRBV29-1 with TRBJ2-7; the match to TRBD2 covers 7 bases. Germline CDR1 reads SQVTM; CDR2 reads ANQGSEA. The CDR3 loop spans 11 amino acids. J lost 5 bases, V lost 4 bases, and 2 bases had no gene match. In DNA form, the CDR3 reads TGCAGCGTTGGCGGGGGTCACGAGCAGTACTTC. It yields the protein CSVGGGHEQYF.

This chain joins TRBV28 and TRBJ1-1, with TRBD1 as a possible D gene (5 bases). Germline CDR1 MDHEN, CDR2 SYDVKM. With 6 bases removed from V and 1 base from J, the gap between germline ends came to 12 bases. The CDR3 is 14 amino acids. The CDR3: CASRLTRENTEAFF. CDR3 DNA sequence: TGTGCCAGCAGATTGACCAGGGAGAACACTGAAGCTTTCTTT. Using reference TRBV28 and TRBJ1-1 for the parts outside the CDR3, the full variable domain is DVKVTQSSRYLVKRTGEKVFLECVQDMDHENMFWYRQDPGLGLRLIYFSYDVKMKEKGDIPEGYSVSREKKERFSLILESASTNQTSMYLCASRLTRENTEAFFGQGTRLTVV.

The chain joins TRBV5-1 to TRBJ2-3; the D gene is possibly TRBD2 (6 bases). Germline CDR1 is SGHRS and CDR2 is YFSETQ. V dropped 2 bases and J dropped 0 bases, with 10 bases sitting between them. This CDR3 comprises 15 residues. This CDR3 is CASSFERGSTDTQYF. The CDR3 DNA follows: TGCGCCAGCAGCTTTGAACGGGGGAGCACAGATACGCAGTATTTT.

The chain combines TRBV6-2 or TRBV6-3 with TRBJ2-7; no clear D. CDR1 is MNHEY and CDR2 is SVGEGT in the germline V gene. Trimming removed 2 bases at V and 4 bases at J, with 27 bases between. The CDR3 is 19 amino acids. The CDR3 DNA is TGTGCCAGCAGTTACAAGTTGAGTACAGAAGCTTATGATATGTACGAGCAGTACTTC. Protein: CASSYKLSTEAYDMYEQYF.

This chain links TRBV30 with TRBJ1-4; 9 bases are shared with TRBD1. The CDR3 is made up of 15 amino acids. Germline CDR1 and CDR2: GTSNPN and SVGIG (reference sequence). The trim removed 7 bases at V and 0 bases at J, leaving 6 bases unmatched. CDR3 in DNA: TGTGCCTTCGGGGGACAGGGTCCAACTAATGAAAAACTGTTTTTT. Its protein is CAFGGQGPTNEKLFF.

The chain uses TRBV10-3 and TRBJ2-2; TRBD1 aligns across 7 bases. Germline CDR1 is ENHRY and CDR2 is SYGVKD. The length of the CDR3 is 14 residues. The V gene end was trimmed by 6 bases and the J gene end by 1 base; junction bases not matched to a gene: 2. CDR3 sequence reads: CAISGTVNTGELFF. As DNA, the CDR3 is TGTGCCATCAGCGGGACAGTGAACACCGGGGAGCTGTTTTTT.

The genes are TRBV9 and TRBJ2-7; 9 positions agree with TRBD2. V lost 2 bases, J lost 1 base, and 4 bases stayed unmatched. CDR1 and CDR2 from the germline V gene are SGDLS and YYNGEE. There are 15 residues in the CDR3. The CDR3: CASSVGTSFSYEQYF. In DNA, the CDR3 is TGTGCCAGCAGCGTCGGGACTAGCTTTTCCTACGAGCAGTACTTC.

The chain recombines TRBV27 with TRBJ2-1; TRBD2 matches 14 bases. Germline trimming cut 1 base from V and 6 bases from J; bases unmatched to any gene: 5. CDR1 MNHEY and CDR2 SMNVEV come from the germline V gene (reference sequence). CDR3 size: 17 residues. CDR3 protein: CASSLYLGTSGSNEQFF. Written as DNA, the CDR3 is TGTGCCAGCAGTTTATATCTTGGGACTAGCGGGAGCAATGAGCAGTTCTTC.

V and J are TRBV29-1 and TRBJ2-5; D not resolved. In germline, CDR1 is SQVTM, CDR2 ANQGSEA. This CDR3 contains 10 residues. Trimming removed 4 bases from V and 5 bases from J, with 5 bases in between. CDR3 in DNA: TGCAGCGTTGGCCGGGAGACCCAGTACTTC. Encoded protein: CSVGRETQYF.

The V call is TRBV3-1 (or the pseudogene TRBV3-2), the J call TRBJ1-1; 7 nucleotides align to TRBD1. The CDR3 runs to 15 residues. CDR1 is LGHDT and CDR2 is YNNKEL in the germline V gene (reference sequence). J gave up 5 bases and V 4 bases, and 10 bases lay outside the gene matches. CDR3 sequence reads: CASSRETGSRTEAFF. Here the CDR3 DNA reads TGTGCCAGCAGCCGAGAGACAGGGAGTCGGACTGAAGCTTTCTTT.

The V gene is TRBV11-2, the J gene TRBJ2-7; TRBD1 is a possible D gene (5 bases). This CDR3 has 14 amino acids. V was trimmed by 5 bases and J by 4 bases, leaving 15 bases between them. The V gene's germline CDR1 is SGHAT and CDR2 FQNNGV. CDR3 sequence (DNA): TGTGCCAGCAGCGCAACCAATGACAGATACGAGCAGTACTTC. Residues: CASSATNDRYEQYF.

The gene calls are TRBV6-5 and TRBJ1-1, with D maybe TRBD1 (6 bases). Trimming took 2 bases from V and 9 from J, leaving 19 bases between them. Looked up from germline, CDR1 is MNHEY and CDR2 is SVGAGI. The CDR3 extends over 15 amino acids. CDR3 residues: CASSYNQGRTGKAFF. CDR3 in DNA: TGTGCCAGCAGTTACAACCAAGGACGAACAGGGAAAGCTTTCTTT.

The chain is built from TRBV5-4 and TRBJ1-1; TRBD1 aligns across 7 bases. The length of the CDR3 is 14 residues. V lost 6 bases to trimming and J lost 0 bases; unmatched junction nucleotides: 5. Germline V gives CDR1 SGHNT, CDR2 YYREEE (reference sequence). The CDR3 reads CASIIQGMNTEAFF. The CDR3 DNA reads as TGTGCCAGCATCATACAGGGGATGAACACTGAAGCTTTCTTT.

The chain employs TRBV19 and TRBJ2-5; 7 nucleotides line up with TRBD1. V gave up 6 bases and J gave up 5 bases; unmatched junction bases: 6. The CDR3 covers 13 residues. CDR1 LNHDA and CDR2 SQIVND come from the germline V gene (reference sequence). CDR3 residues: CASSKDREETQYF. In DNA, the CDR3 is TGTGCCAGTAGCAAAGACAGGGAGGAGACCCAGTACTTC.

This clone was seen a few times. V usage is TRBV6-4 and J usage is TRBJ2-3; 12 positions match TRBD2. The V segment lost 3 bases and the J segment 5 bases; nucleotides outside the gene matches: 3. Germline CDR1 reads MRHNA; CDR2 reads SNTAGT. The CDR3 runs 15 residues. CDR3 sequence: CASSELAGGEDTQYF. The CDR3 bases are TGTGCCAGCAGTGAACTAGCGGGGGGTGAAGATACGCAGTATTTT.

CDR3 in amino acids: CASSVAGAEKLFF. The DNA of the CDR3 is TGTGCCAGCAGCGTAGCAGGGGCTGAAAAACTGTTTTTT. The chain uses TRBV9 and TRBJ1-4; D perhaps matches TRBD1 (6 bases). Trimming removed 0 bases at V and 7 bases at J, with 7 bases between. Germline CDR1 is SGDLS and CDR2 is YYNGEE. The CDR3 is 13 residues long.

The rearrangement joins TRBV7-2 to TRBJ1-6; D remains unclear. The CDR3 extends over 17 amino acids. Trimming pared 0 bases from V and 0 bases from J, leaving 9 bases between. CDR1 is SGHTA, CDR2 FQGNSA, per germline. For the CDR3, the DNA is TGTGCCAGCAGCTTAGCACTCATGAGCTCCTATAATTCACCCCTCCACTTT. Its translation is CASSLALMSSYNSPLHF. Filled out from reference TRBV7-2 and TRBJ1-6, the complete variable domain reads GAGVSQSPSNKVTEKGKDVELRCDPISGHTALYWYRQSLGQGLEFLIYFQGNSAPDKSGLPSDRFSAERTGGSVSTLTIQRTQQEDSAVYLCASSLALMSSYNSPLHFGNGTRLTVT.